The 7 T cell receptor beta chains below were found in one sample sequenced in a study of STAT5B mutations in CD4+ large granular lymphocyte leukemia. Clones were read by immunoSEQ multiplex PCR, and TCRdb kept only the in-frame ones, dropping some. Here the sample spans approximately 41,000 clones, around 85% being singletons. Sequenced: CD4+ T cells from blood buffy coats. The source of these receptors is a human donor in good health.

The V and J genes are TRBV6-5 and TRBJ1-1; D possibly corresponds to TRBD1 (5 bases). Germline CDR1 MNHEY, CDR2 SVGAGI. CDR3 length equals 13 residues. Trimming pared 4 bases from V and 4 bases from J, leaving 10 bases between. CDR3 bases: TGTGCCAGCAGTTCTCCAGGGTCCACTGAAGCTTTCTTT. This codes for CASSSPGSTEAFF.

V gene TRBV28 combines with J gene TRBJ1-3, with TRBD1 as a possible D gene (5 bases). The CDR3 runs 14 residues. The germline V and J ends were trimmed by 1 base and 8 bases, with 12 bases remaining between them. CDR1 MDHEN and CDR2 SYDVKM come from the germline V gene. The CDR3 nucleotides are TGTGCCAGCAGTTTATTTCAGGGAGGAGACACCATATATTTT. This gives the protein CASSLFQGGDTIYF.

V and J are TRBV19 and TRBJ2-6, with a tentative D call TRBD1 (5 bases). V dropped 3 bases and J dropped 2 bases, with 5 bases sitting between them. Germline-derived CDR1 and CDR2 are LNHDA and SQIVND (reference sequence). This CDR3 comprises 14 residues. CDR3 nucleotides: TGTGCCAGTAGTATCAGGGCTGGGGCCAACGTCCTGACTTTC. Translation gives CASSIRAGANVLTF. The entire variable domain, with the rest obtained from reference TRBV19 and TRBJ2-6, is as follows: DGGITQSPKYLFRKEGQNVTLSCEQNLNHDAMYWYRQDPGQGLRLIYYSQIVNDFQKGDIAEGYSVSREKKESFPLTVTSAQKNPTAFYLCASSIRAGANVLTFGAGSRLTVL.

V usage is TRBV9 and J usage is TRBJ1-1, with unresolved D. The V gene lost 0 bases and the J gene lost 7 bases, with 13 bases spanning the gap. CDR3 length: 14 amino acids. CDR1 is SGDLS, CDR2 YYNGEE, per germline. Here the CDR3 DNA reads TGTGCCAGCAGCGTAGGAGGCGAGGAGGGTGAAGCTTTCTTT. Amino acids: CASSVGGEEGEAFF.

The V call is TRBV2, the J call TRBJ2-1; D is possibly TRBD1 (5 bases). This CDR3 region has 13 residues. Germline V CDR1 and CDR2: SNHLY, FYNNEI. V was shortened by 4 bases and J by 9 bases, with 13 bases between the two germline ends. The CDR3 region is CASSVSQGGEQFF. CDR3 nucleotides: TGTGCCAGCAGTGTATCCCAGGGCGGTGAGCAGTTCTTC.

This rearrangement joins TRBV30 to TRBJ2-2, with 8 bases lining up with TRBD2. CDR1 and CDR2 from the germline V gene are GTSNPN and SVGIG (reference sequence). The CDR3 runs 16 residues. With 0 bases clipped from V and 5 bases from J, the junction kept 8 bases outside the gene matches. The CDR3 here is CAWSVISPSGTGELFF. For the CDR3, the DNA is TGTGCCTGGAGTGTAATTTCTCCTAGCGGGACCGGGGAGCTGTTTTTT.

The gene calls are TRBV9 and TRBJ1-4; 7 nucleotides line up with TRBD1. CDR1 and CDR2 (germline): SGDLS, YYNGEE. Trimming removed 0 bases from V and 7 bases from J; junction bases left unmatched: 6. The CDR3 consists of 15 residues. This CDR3 is CASSVGPGGTEKLFF. In DNA form, the CDR3 reads TGTGCCAGCAGCGTAGGACCAGGGGGGACTGAAAAACTGTTTTTT.